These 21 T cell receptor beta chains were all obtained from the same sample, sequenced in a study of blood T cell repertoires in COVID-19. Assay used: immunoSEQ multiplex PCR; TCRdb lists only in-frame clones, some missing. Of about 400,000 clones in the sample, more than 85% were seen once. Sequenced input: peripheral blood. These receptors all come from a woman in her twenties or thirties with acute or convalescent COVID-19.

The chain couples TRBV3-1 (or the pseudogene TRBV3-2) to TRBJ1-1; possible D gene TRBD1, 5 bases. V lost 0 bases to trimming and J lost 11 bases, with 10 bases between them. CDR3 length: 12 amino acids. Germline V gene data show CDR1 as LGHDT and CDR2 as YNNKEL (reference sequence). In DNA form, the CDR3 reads TGTGCCAGCAGCCAAGAAGGGGACTTGGCTTTCTTT. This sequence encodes CASSQEGDLAFF.

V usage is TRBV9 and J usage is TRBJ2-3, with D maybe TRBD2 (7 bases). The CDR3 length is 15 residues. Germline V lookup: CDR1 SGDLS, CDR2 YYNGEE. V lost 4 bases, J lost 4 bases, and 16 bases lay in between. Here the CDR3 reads CASSRGGGLADTQYF. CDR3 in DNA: TGTGCCAGCAGCCGAGGGGGGGGACTGGCAGATACGCAGTATTTT.

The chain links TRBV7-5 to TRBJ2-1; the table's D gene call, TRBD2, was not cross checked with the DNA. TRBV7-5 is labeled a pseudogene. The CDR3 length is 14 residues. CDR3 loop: CVRSTGLATNEQFF. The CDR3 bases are TGTGTCAGAAGCACGGGACTAGCGACCAATGAGCAGTTCTTC.

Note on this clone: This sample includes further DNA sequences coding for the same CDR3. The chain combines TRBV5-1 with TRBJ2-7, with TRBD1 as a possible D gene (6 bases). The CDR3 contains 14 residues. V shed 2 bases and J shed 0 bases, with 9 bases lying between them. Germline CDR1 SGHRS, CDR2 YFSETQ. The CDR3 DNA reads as TGCGCCAGCAGCTTAGGGGGTAGCTCCTACGAGCAGTACTTC. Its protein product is CASSLGGSSYEQYF.

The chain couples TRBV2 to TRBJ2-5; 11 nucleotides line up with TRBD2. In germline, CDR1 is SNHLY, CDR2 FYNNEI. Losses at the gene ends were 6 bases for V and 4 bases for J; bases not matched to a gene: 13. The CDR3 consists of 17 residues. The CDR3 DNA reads TGTGCCAGCAGCTTTAGCGGGGGGGTAGCTTTGGGAGAGACCCAGTACTTC. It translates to CASSFSGGVALGETQYF.

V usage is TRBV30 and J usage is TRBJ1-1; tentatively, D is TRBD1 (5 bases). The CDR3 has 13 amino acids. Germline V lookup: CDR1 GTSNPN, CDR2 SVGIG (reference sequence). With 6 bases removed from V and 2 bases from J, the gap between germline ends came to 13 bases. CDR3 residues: CACRTRVNTEAFF. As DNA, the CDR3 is TGTGCCTGCCGGACCAGGGTCAACACTGAAGCTTTCTTT.

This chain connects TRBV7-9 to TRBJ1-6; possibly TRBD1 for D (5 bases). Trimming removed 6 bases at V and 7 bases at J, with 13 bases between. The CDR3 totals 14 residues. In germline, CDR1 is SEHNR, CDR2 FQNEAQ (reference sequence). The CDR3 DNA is TGTGCCAGCAGTTCGGACACCGACAATTCACCCCTCCACTTT. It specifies CASSSDTDNSPLHF. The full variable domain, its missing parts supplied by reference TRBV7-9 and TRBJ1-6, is DTGVSQNPRHKITKRGQNVTFRCDPISEHNRLYWYRQTLGQGPEFLTYFQNEAQLEKSRLLSDRFSAERPKGSFSTLEIQRTEQGDSAMYLCASSSDTDNSPLHFGNGTRLTVT.

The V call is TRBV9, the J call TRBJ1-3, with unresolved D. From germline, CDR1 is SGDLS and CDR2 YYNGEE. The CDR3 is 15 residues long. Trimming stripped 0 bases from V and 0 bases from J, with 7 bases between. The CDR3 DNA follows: TGTGCCAGCAGCGTAGGAGGGTACTCTGGAAACACCATATATTTT. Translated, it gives CASSVGGYSGNTIYF. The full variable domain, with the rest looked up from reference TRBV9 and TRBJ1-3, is DSGVTQTPKHLITATGQRVTLRCSPRSGDLSVYWYQQSLDQGLQFLIQYYNGEERAKGNILERFSAQQFPDLHSELNLSSLELGDSALYFCASSVGGYSGNTIYFGEGSWLTVV.

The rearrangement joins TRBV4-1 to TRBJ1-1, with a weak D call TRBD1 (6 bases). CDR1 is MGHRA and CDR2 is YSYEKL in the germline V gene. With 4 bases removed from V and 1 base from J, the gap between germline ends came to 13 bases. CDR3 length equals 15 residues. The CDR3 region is CASSLRGGGNTEAFF. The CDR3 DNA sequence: TGCGCCAGCAGCCTGCGGGGAGGGGGGAACACTGAAGCTTTCTTT.

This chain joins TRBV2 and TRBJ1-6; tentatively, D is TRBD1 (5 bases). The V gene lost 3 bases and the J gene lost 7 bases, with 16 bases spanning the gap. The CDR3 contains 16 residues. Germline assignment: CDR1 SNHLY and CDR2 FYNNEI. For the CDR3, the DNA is TGTGCCAGCAGTGAGGGGGGGACTTTCCTAAATTCACCCCTCCACTTT. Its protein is CASSEGGTFLNSPLHF.

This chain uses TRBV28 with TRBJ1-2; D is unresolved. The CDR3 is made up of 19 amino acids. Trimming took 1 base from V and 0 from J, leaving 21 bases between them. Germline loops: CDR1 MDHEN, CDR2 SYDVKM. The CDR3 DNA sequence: TGTGCCAGCAGTTTATCTTCCAGAAGGACTGAACCAACTAACTATGGCTACACCTTC. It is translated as CASSLSSRRTEPTNYGYTF.

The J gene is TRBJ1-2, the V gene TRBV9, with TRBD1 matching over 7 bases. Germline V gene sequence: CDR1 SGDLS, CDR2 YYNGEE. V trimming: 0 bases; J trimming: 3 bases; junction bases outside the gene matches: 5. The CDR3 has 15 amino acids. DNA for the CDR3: TGTGCCAGCAGCGTAGATGGCAGGGGGTACTATGGCTACACCTTC. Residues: CASSVDGRGYYGYTF. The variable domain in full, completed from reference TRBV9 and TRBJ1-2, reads DSGVTQTPKHLITATGQRVTLRCSPRSGDLSVYWYQQSLDQGLQFLIQYYNGEERAKGNILERFSAQQFPDLHSELNLSSLELGDSALYFCASSVDGRGYYGYTFGSGTRLTVV.

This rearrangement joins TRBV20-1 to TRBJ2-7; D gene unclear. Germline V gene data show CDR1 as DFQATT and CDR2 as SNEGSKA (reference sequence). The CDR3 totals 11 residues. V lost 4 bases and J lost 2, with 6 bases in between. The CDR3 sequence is CSANAAYEQYF. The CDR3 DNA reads TGCAGTGCTAACGCAGCCTACGAGCAGTACTTC.

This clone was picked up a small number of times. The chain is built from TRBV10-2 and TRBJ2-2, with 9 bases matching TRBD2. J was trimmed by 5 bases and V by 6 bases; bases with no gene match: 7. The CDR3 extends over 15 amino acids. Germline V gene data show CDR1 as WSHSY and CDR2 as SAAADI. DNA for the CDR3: TGCGCCAGCAGAAGGACTAGCGTGGGAACCGGGGAGCTGTTTTTT. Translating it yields CASRRTSVGTGELFF.

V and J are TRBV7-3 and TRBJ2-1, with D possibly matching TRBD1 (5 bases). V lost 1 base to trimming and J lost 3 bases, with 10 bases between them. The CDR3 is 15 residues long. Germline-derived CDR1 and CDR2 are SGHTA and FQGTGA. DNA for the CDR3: TGTGCCAGCAGCTTAAGTCAGGGATACTACAATGAGCAGTTCTTC. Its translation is CASSLSQGYYNEQFF.

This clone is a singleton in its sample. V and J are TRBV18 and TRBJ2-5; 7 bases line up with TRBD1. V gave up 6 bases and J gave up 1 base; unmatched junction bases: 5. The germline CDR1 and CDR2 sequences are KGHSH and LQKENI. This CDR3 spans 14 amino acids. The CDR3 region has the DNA TGTGCCAGCTCTCGACAGGGCCCCCAAGAGACCCAGTACTTC. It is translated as CASSRQGPQETQYF.

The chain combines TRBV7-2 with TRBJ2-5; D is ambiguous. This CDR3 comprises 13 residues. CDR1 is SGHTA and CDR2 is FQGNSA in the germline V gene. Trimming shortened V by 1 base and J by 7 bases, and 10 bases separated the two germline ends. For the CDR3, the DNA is TGTGCCAGCAGCTTAGGTACCCCCAGGACCCAGTACTTC. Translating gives CASSLGTPRTQYF.

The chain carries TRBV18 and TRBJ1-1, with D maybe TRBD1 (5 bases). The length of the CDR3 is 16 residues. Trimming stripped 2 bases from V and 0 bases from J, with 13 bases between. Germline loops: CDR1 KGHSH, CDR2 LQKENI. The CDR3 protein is CASSPGFRAVNTEAFF. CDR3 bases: TGTGCCAGCTCACCAGGGTTCAGGGCCGTGAACACTGAAGCTTTCTTT. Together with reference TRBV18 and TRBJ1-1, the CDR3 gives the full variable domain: NAGVMQNPRHLVRRRGQEARLRCSPMKGHSHVYWYRQLPEEGLKFMVYLQKENIIDESGMPKERFSAEFPKEGPSILRIQQVVRGDSAAYFCASSPGFRAVNTEAFFGQGTRLTVV.

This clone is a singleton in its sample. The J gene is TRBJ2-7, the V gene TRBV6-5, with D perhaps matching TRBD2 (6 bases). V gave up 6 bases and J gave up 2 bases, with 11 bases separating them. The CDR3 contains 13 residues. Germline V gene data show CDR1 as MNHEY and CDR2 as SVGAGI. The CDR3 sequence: CASSQGLTYEQYF. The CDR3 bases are TGTGCCAGCAGCCAGGGACTTACCTACGAGCAGTACTTC.

Written as DNA, the CDR3 is TGTGCCAGCAGTTATACAGGGCTGGCTAACACTGAAGCTTTCTTT. Translation: CASSYTGLANTEAFF. The rearrangement uses TRBV2 and TRBJ1-1, with D tentatively TRBD1 (6 bases). The germline gives CDR1 SNHLY, CDR2 FYNNEI. Trimming removed 5 bases from V and 2 bases from J, with 15 bases in between. The CDR3 covers 15 residues.

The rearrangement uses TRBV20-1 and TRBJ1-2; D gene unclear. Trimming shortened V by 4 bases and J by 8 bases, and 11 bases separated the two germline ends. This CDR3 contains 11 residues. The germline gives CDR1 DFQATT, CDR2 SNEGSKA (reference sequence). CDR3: CSAKPAEGYTF. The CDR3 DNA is TGCAGTGCTAAGCCGGCGGAGGGCTACACCTTC.